The subject of this entry is one T cell receptor beta chain. No antigen is known for it. Clones were read by immunoSEQ multiplex PCR, and TCRdb kept only the in-frame ones, dropping some. The sample comprises over 85,000 clones, approximately 92% of which are singletons, and about 13% rests with the top ten. The data were obtained in a study of T cell responses to AZD1222 COVID-19 vaccine. General study results and limits: Only a handful of people who got AZD1222 tested seropositive at baseline.

The CDR3 runs 15 residues. Germline V gene lookup returns CDR1 SNHLY and CDR2 FYNNEI. V lost 7 bases and J lost 8; bases outside the gene matches: 8. This sample comprised peripheral blood, obtained on day 0 of AZD1222 vaccination. The sequence came from an adult in good health. The chain carries TRBV2 and TRBJ1-6; 10 bases match TRBD1. DNA for the CDR3: TGTGCCAGCATGTTGGACAGGGGGATCTATTCACCCCTCCACTTT. It specifies CASMLDRGIYSPLHF.